The TCR beta chain described here comes from a study of T-cell memory formation after mild COVID-19. Findings and limits, study-wide: The pre-infection memory compartment contained some responding clones, suggesting cross-reactive memory joined. Contracting clones from day 15 to 85 had balanced CD4/CD8; later expanders favoured CD4+.

The ends lost 6 bases at V and 4 bases at J; junction bases unmatched: 12. This CDR3 is 16 amino acids long. This clonotype has just a few counts. Antigen unknown. TCRdb analysed the 5' RACE reads with MiXCR anew, one entry per CDR3 protein. The sample lists fewer than 350,000 distinct CDR3 sequences; 14% were seen once. This TCR was sampled from a man in his late teens or twenties who had mild COVID-19 (a few samples of this study predate the infection). Cell type and time point are not known. Sequences were obtained from PBMCs or a T cell subset sorted from them (not recorded which). The genes are TRBV12-3 or TRBV12-4 and TRBJ2-5; 9 nucleotides align to TRBD1. CDR3 sequence reads: CASSTYGTGIPETQYF. DNA for the CDR3: TGTGCCAGCAGCACCTACGGGACAGGGATCCCAGAGACCCAGTACTTC.